This entry concerns a single T cell receptor (beta chain). The record originates from a study of blood T cell repertoires in COVID-19. Everyone who took part was about 18 to 90 years old, and they came from about 25 US areas. Cohorts were determined from participant-reported clinical history. Resolution of symptoms, clearance, or two negative PCRs was present in recovered Cohort 3 donors. TCRdb keeps only in-frame clones here, not all; method: immunoSEQ multiplex PCR. The sample lists roughly 310,000 clones, around nine tenths occurring once. The CDR3 totals 16 residues. This TCR was sampled from a man aged 55 to 69 who had recovered from COVID-19. The chain combines TRBV7-5 with TRBJ2-4; the table gives TRBD2 as D, unverified against the DNA. TRBV7-5 is reported as a pseudogene. Input material: PBMCs or T cells enriched from blood (not recorded which). In nucleotides, the CDR3 is TGTGCCAGAAATATCGGACTAACCGTGGCCAAAAACATTCAGTACTTC. Encoded protein: CARNIGLTVAKNIQYF.